Following are 13 T cell receptor beta chains from one sample sequenced in a study. TCRdb reprocessed the RT-PCR reads with MiXCR, giving one entry per CDR3 protein. The sample has hundreds of thousands of distinct CDR3 sequences, 13% to 15% seen once; the top ten hold 3.6%. The sample comprised memory CD4+ T cells from blood. The receptors come from a female donor in good health, serving as a healthy control.

This clonotype was seen many times. The chain uses TRBV10-3 and TRBJ1-6, with a possible D match to TRBD1 (6 bases). Per germline, CDR1 ENHRY and CDR2 SYGVKD. The CDR3 has 17 residues. V gave up 6 bases and J gave up 0 bases, with 15 bases separating them. The CDR3 reads CAIRETGPSSYNSPLHF. The CDR3 nucleotides read TGTGCCATCAGAGAAACAGGGCCGAGCTCCTATAATTCACCCCTCCACTTT.

This clonotype was seen repeatedly, ten times or more. V is TRBV5-6 and J is TRBJ1-2; unclear D gene. Trimming took 1 base from V and 6 from J, leaving 13 bases between them. There are 14 residues in the CDR3. Germline CDR1 reads SGHDT; CDR2 reads YYEEEE. The DNA for the CDR3 is TGTGCCAGCAGCTTGAATAGAGGTGAAAATGGCTACACCTTC. Its protein is CASSLNRGENGYTF.

This clonotype was seen repeatedly, ten times or more. V gene TRBV6-1 combines with J gene TRBJ1-1; D is unclear. This CDR3 region has 13 residues. Germline lookup yields CDR1 MNHNS and CDR2 SASEGT. V was shortened by 7 bases and J by 0 bases, with 9 bases between the two germline ends. DNA of the CDR3: TGTGCCAGCAAGAAAGAGTTGAACACTGAAGCTTTCTTT. It specifies CASKKELNTEAFF.

This clonotype showed up just a few times. One end of the junction fails to match germline, which may point to a read error. J is TRBJ2-3 and V is TRBV7-7; D might be TRBD2 (5 bases). The CDR3 spans 14 residues. Per germline, CDR1 SSHAT and CDR2 FNYEAQ (reference sequence). DNA for the CDR3: TGTGCTAGCAGCTTAGCATTTGGGAGAGATACGCAGTATTTT. The encoded protein is CASSLAFGRDTQYF.

In its sample, this clonotype was seen a few times. The chain couples TRBV28 to TRBJ1-1; D is ambiguous. Per germline, CDR1 MDHEN and CDR2 SYDVKM. The length of the CDR3 is 11 residues. Trimming took off 3 bases at V and 7 bases at J, with 6 bases between the two ends. As DNA, the CDR3 is TGTGCCAGCAGTTTGTCCTTTGAAGCTTTCTTT. This encodes CASSLSFEAFF. Full variable domain (remainder filled in from reference TRBV28 and TRBJ1-1): DVKVTQSSRYLVKRTGEKVFLECVQDMDHENMFWYRQDPGLGLRLIYFSYDVKMKEKGDIPEGYSVSREKKERFSLILESASTNQTSMYLCASSLSFEAFFGQGTRLTVV.

This clonotype has only a few counts. The genes are TRBV29-1 and TRBJ1-4, with D perhaps TRBD1 (6 bases). The V gene's germline CDR1 is SQVTM and CDR2 ANQGSEA. The CDR3 is made up of 15 amino acids. The V end was cut by 5 bases, the J end by 8 bases, with 21 bases between. The CDR3 reads CSVKLQGKDREKLFF. In DNA, the CDR3 is TGCAGCGTTAAATTACAGGGCAAAGATCGCGAAAAACTGTTTTTT.

With respect to this clonotype: It may be a read error: a sequence one base away is much more abundant. The chain uses TRBV5-6 and TRBJ2-7; TRBD2 is a possible D gene (5 bases). Germline CDR1 and CDR2: SGHDT and YYEEEE. This CDR3 spans 15 amino acids. In DNA, the CDR3 is TGTGCCAGCAGCTTGGCGGACGGACTCTCCTACAAGCAGTACTTC. It is translated as CASSLADGLSYKQYF.

This clonotype was observed many times. This chain connects TRBV29-1 to TRBJ2-7, with a tentative D call TRBD1 (6 bases). This CDR3 contains 14 residues. V shed 7 bases and J shed 3 bases, with 19 bases lying between them. Germline V gene lookup returns CDR1 SQVTM and CDR2 ANQGSEA. CDR3 sequence reads: CSAGDRSGIYEQYF. As DNA, the CDR3 is TGCAGCGCTGGTGACAGGAGTGGGATCTACGAGCAGTACTTC.

V gene TRBV4-1 combines with J gene TRBJ1-5; a weak D match, TRBD1 (5 bases). CDR1 and CDR2 from the germline V gene are MGHRA and YSYEKL. This CDR3 is built from 14 residues. The V gene lost 7 bases and the J gene lost 6 bases, with 16 bases spanning the gap. In DNA form, the CDR3 reads TGCGCCAGCAAAATGGGGCGGTCGAGTCAGCCCCAGCATTTT. Its translation: CASKMGRSSQPQHF.

The V and J genes are TRBV24-1 and TRBJ1-1; a weak D match, TRBD1 (5 bases). The CDR3 length is 14 residues. Germline values: CDR1 KGHDR, CDR2 SFDVKD. Trimming stripped 3 bases from V and 5 bases from J, with 12 bases between. The CDR3 DNA follows: TGTGCCACCAGTGATCGGACGGGACGAACTGAAGCTTTCTTT. It is translated as CATSDRTGRTEAFF.

This clonotype has a handful of counts. The chain uses TRBV19 and TRBJ2-1; D may be TRBD2 (7 bases). This CDR3 is 16 amino acids long. Germline-derived CDR1 and CDR2 are LNHDA and SQIVND (reference sequence). Trimming pared 3 bases from V and 4 bases from J, leaving 16 bases between. CDR3 region: CASSIVGGGKYNEQFF. CDR3 in DNA: TGTGCCAGTAGTATTGTGGGCGGGGGCAAGTACAATGAGCAGTTCTTC.

The chain links TRBV12-3 or TRBV12-4 to TRBJ1-5; 8 bases align to TRBD1. This CDR3 comprises 15 residues. The V segment lost 6 bases and the J segment 5 bases; nucleotides outside the gene matches: 9. The CDR3 coding sequence is TGTGCCAGCAGACTTGGACAGGGAACTTATCAGCCCCAGCATTTT. Translating gives CASRLGQGTYQPQHF.

V and J are TRBV20-1 and TRBJ1-2; TRBD1 might be the D (5 bases). The ends were cut back, 6 bases at V and 0 bases at J, with 14 bases in the middle. There are 14 residues in the CDR3. Germline CDR1 DFQATT, CDR2 SNEGSKA (reference sequence). CDR3 in amino acids: CSALGGETNYGYTF. CDR3 nucleotides: TGCAGTGCCCTCGGGGGGGAGACTAACTATGGCTACACCTTC.